Only a few counts were recorded for the clone carrying this TCR beta chain. Its antigen remains unknown. Looked up from germline, CDR1 is MDHEN and CDR2 is SYDVKM. The germline V and J ends were trimmed by 1 base and 13 bases, with 14 bases remaining between them. The CDR3 spans 13 residues. This sample stems from a study of response to subunit inactivated influenza vaccine. Study-wide findings and caveats: The authors proposed limited new T cell recruitment per seasonal influenza vaccination.

MiXCR, run by TCRdb on the RT-PCR reads, gives a single entry per CDR3 protein. The profile shows 490,000 or so distinct CDR3 sequences, less than 10% of them singletons. The receptor's source is a man aged 45-69 years who received an inactivated influenza vaccine. The sample was PBMCs from blood, taken around 25 months after vaccination. The V and J genes are TRBV28 and TRBJ2-1; possibly TRBD1 for D (5 bases). The CDR3 region is CASSLFGAANQFF. CDR3 DNA: TGTGCCAGCAGTTTATTTGGGGCGGCTAATCAGTTCTTC.